This T cell receptor (beta chain) originates from a study of lymphopenia after photon versus proton radiotherapy. Study-level findings and limits: After lymphocyte nadir, photon-treated repertoires showed oligoclonal expansion, especially CD8+ Temra. Under photons, naive T cells and diversity fell while effector/memory populations rose.

The germline V gene encodes CDR1 LNHDA and CDR2 SQIVND (reference sequence). The CDR3 is made up of 12 amino acids. Trimming took 10 bases from V and 4 from J, leaving 11 bases between them. This clone was found once. Its specificity is unknown. Only in-frame clones appear in the TCRdb table, and some are missing; sequencing was by immunoSEQ multiplex PCR. The sample has just over 25,000 clones, approximately 85% seen once. This specimen was peripheral blood, taken from a patient treated with photon-based radiotherapy. The chain employs TRBV19 and TRBJ1-5, with a possible D match to TRBD1 (6 bases). The TCR originated in a man under 40 with gastric cancer. CDR3 sequence reads: CATRQANQPQHF. The CDR3 nucleotides are TGTGCCACCAGACAGGCTAATCAGCCCCAGCATTTT.